The sample holds a few counts of the clone carrying this T cell receptor beta chain. What it binds is unknown. The V end was cut by 2 bases, the J end by 2 bases, with 10 bases between. Per the germline V gene, CDR1 is SGHDT and CDR2 is YYEEEE. This CDR3 has 14 residues. This sample is drawn from a study of high-grade serous ovarian cancer treatment subgroups. Only in-frame clones appear in the TCRdb table, and some are missing; sequencing was by immunoSEQ multiplex PCR. This table has tens of thousands of clones, approximately 79% appearing once. Tumor samples were obtained before definitive surgery or chemotherapy. General study points: CDR1 and CDR2 were left unanalyzed; analyses focused on CDR3.

The V and J genes are TRBV5-6 and TRBJ1-2; no clear D. What was sequenced was tumor tissue. This TCR was recovered from a human donor with high-grade serous ovarian cancer. CDR3 bases: TGTGCCAGCAGCTTTGAGCGGAAGAACTATGGCTACACCTTC. Its protein product is CASSFERKNYGYTF. Together with reference TRBV5-6 and TRBJ1-2, the CDR3 gives the full variable domain: DAGVTQSPTHLIKTRGQQVTLRCSPKSGHDTVSWYQQALGQGPQFIFQYYEEEERQRGNFPDRFSGHQFPNYSSELNVNALLLGDSALYLCASSFERKNYGYTFGSGTRLTVV.